These T cell receptor beta chains were read from a single sample in a study of beta chain features in type 1 diabetes. The protocol was immunoSEQ multiplex PCR, while the TCRdb copy is restricted to in-frame clones and leaves out a portion. The sample has approximately 170,000 clones; 7% to 10% are singletons. The sequencing input was central memory CD4+ T cells from blood. These receptors all come from a woman in her late teens or twenties in good health. The CDR3 runs from the conserved cysteine through the conserved F or W. Each record gives: J gene, clone size, D gene, V gene, CDR3 DNA, CDR3 protein. The D gene is left open where the match is weak. Clone sizes are given selectively: once, few, many, or a class where the clone is expanded.

TRBJ2-3 | . | TRBD1 | TRBV30 | TGTGCCTGGAGTGCGCCCCCCCATCTCCCGACAGGGGTAACAGATACGCAGTATTTT | CAWSAPPHLPTGVTDTQYF
TRBJ2-1 | . | . | TRBV25-1 | TGTGCCAGCAGTGAGGGGGACCTCACGGGGGATGAGCAGTTCTTC | CASSEGDLTGDEQFF
TRBJ2-3 | once | . | TRBV6-6 | TGTGCCAGCAGTTACCCCCAGGGGTCGGGTCCGGGGCAGTATTTT | CASSYPQGSGPGQYF
TRBJ2-7 | many | . | TRBV30 | TGTGCCTGGAGTGTTCAGGGGCTAGAAGAGCAGTACTTC | CAWSVQGLEEQYF
TRBJ1-1 | . | . | TRBV11-2 | TGTGCCAGCAGCTTACAGGGGTCGGGCACTGAAGCTTTCTTT | CASSLQGSGTEAFF
TRBJ2-3 | . | . | TRBV9 | TGTGCCAGCAGCCAAGATCGAAATCAGGATACGCAGTATTTT | CASSQDRNQDTQYF
TRBJ1-2 | few | TRBD1 | TRBV19 | TGTGCCAGTAGCCACAGGGGTGGCGGCTACACCTTC | CASSHRGGGYTF
TRBJ2-5 | few | . | TRBV5-1 | TGCGCCAGCAGCAGGAGCATCTCTGACCAAGAGACCCAGTACTTC | CASSRSISDQETQYF
TRBJ1-5 | . | . | TRBV29-1 | TGCAGCGTTTCCCGCGGTACGAATCAGCCCCAGCATTTT | CSVSRGTNQPQHF
TRBJ2-6 | . | . | TRBV11-3 | TGTGCCACCAGTAGGGGCGAGGCTGGGGCCAACGTCCTGACTTTC | CATSRGEAGANVLTF
TRBJ2-7 | few | TRBD2 | TRBV11-2 | TGTGCTACCCGGGAGGGCGCCGAGCAGTACTTC | CATREGAEQYF
TRBJ2-7 | . | TRBD2 | TRBV29-1 | TGCAGCGTTGGGGGCACTCCTGGGACTAGCGTTGAGCAGTACTTC | CSVGGTPGTSVEQYF
TRBJ2-2 | many | TRBD2 | TRBV27 | TGTGCCAGCAGGGGATTAGCGGGCGTGCACACCGGGGAGCTGTTTTTT | CASRGLAGVHTGELFF
TRBJ2-3 | few | TRBD2 | TRBV30 | TGTGCCTGGAGGACTAGCGGGGGAGATACGCAGTATTTT | CAWRTSGGDTQYF
TRBJ2-3 | many | TRBD2 | TRBV11-2 | TGTGCCAGCAGCTCCGGGGGGGCTACGCAGTATTTT | CASSSGGATQYF
TRBJ1-6 | . | . | TRBV2 | TGTGCCAGCATCGTCTCGCCTAGCTCCTATAATTCACCCCTCCACTTT | CASIVSPSSYNSPLHF
TRBJ2-5 | few | TRBD1 | TRBV19 | TGTGCCAGCGGGGGACAGGGTCTTGAGACCCAGTACTTC | CASGGQGLETQYF
TRBJ1-2 | . | . | TRBV5-1 | TGCGCCAGCAGCTTGGCAGGGGTAGTCTATGGCTACACCTTC | CASSLAGVVYGYTF
TRBJ1-2 | . | . | TRBV6-1 | TGTGCCAGCAGACCAACAGGGCTTGGTGGCTACACCTTC | CASRPTGLGGYTF